These 15 T cell receptor beta chains were all obtained from the same sample, sequenced in a study of blood T cell repertoires in COVID-19. Sequenced by immunoSEQ multiplex PCR; TCRdb stores in-frame clones only, minus some. Among around 180,000 clones listed, about 88% were seen once. Sequenced: PBMCs or T cells enriched from blood (not recorded which). The receptors were sampled from a woman in her forties with acute COVID-19.

The genes are TRBV7-8 and TRBJ1-1; a weak D match, TRBD1 (5 bases). Trimming stripped 1 base from V and 2 bases from J, with 11 bases between. This CDR3 is built from 15 residues. Germline-derived CDR1 and CDR2 are SGHVS and FQNEAQ. In DNA form, the CDR3 reads TGTGCCAGCAGCTTAGGTGGAGGGGCAAACACTGAAGCTTTCTTT. As protein: CASSLGGGANTEAFF.

The V call is TRBV5-6, the J call TRBJ2-3; maybe TRBD2 (6 bases). The CDR3 spans 15 residues. V was pared by 3 bases and J by 1 base, with 12 bases between. Germline V CDR1 and CDR2: SGHDT, YYEEEE. The CDR3 nucleotides read TGTGCCAGCAGCTGGGGAGGCGTGGGCACAGATACGCAGTATTTT. It codes for CASSWGGVGTDTQYF.

This chain uses TRBV12-3 or TRBV12-4 with TRBJ2-3; possible D gene TRBD2, 7 bases. The CDR3 spans 13 residues. V was clipped by 6 bases and J by 5 bases, with 12 bases between them. The CDR3 DNA reads TGTGCCAGCAGAAACAGGGAGGGAGATACGCAGTATTTT. It codes for CASRNREGDTQYF.

The sample holds one count of this clone. V and J are TRBV28 and TRBJ2-2; D might be TRBD1 (7 bases). V was shortened by 5 bases and J by 2 bases, with 18 bases between the two germline ends. CDR3 length equals 17 residues. In germline, CDR1 is MDHEN, CDR2 SYDVKM. CDR3 sequence reads: CASSPEGAGYNTGELFF. CDR3 coding DNA: TGTGCCAGCAGTCCCGAGGGGGCGGGGTATAACACCGGGGAGCTGTTTTTT.

The chain combines TRBV27 with TRBJ2-3, with 11 bases identical to TRBD2. Unmatched junction bases numbered 4, after V lost 5 bases and J lost 0 bases. Germline CDR1 reads MNHEY; CDR2 reads SMNVEV (reference sequence). CDR3 length: 16 amino acids. As DNA, the CDR3 is TGTGCCAGCAGTGAGACTAGCGGGGAGAGCACAGATACGCAGTATTTT. Its protein product is CASSETSGESTDTQYF.

This clone appeared a single time. The chain has TRBV5-1 and TRBJ2-2; TRBD2 agrees at 9 bases. Germline V CDR1 and CDR2: SGHRS, YFSETQ. CDR3 size: 19 residues. Germline trimming cut 3 bases from V and 7 bases from J; bases unmatched to any gene: 19. CDR3 sequence: CASSWPQGGGAERLGELFF. Here the CDR3 DNA reads TGCGCCAGCAGCTGGCCCCAAGGCGGGGGGGCCGAGCGCCTCGGGGAGCTGTTTTTT.

This chain links TRBV13 with TRBJ2-1; 7 bases agree with TRBD1. V gave up 5 bases and J gave up 2 bases; unmatched junction bases: 9. The germline CDR1 and CDR2 sequences are PRHDT and FYEKMQ (reference sequence). There are 16 residues in the CDR3. CDR3 DNA: TGTGCCAGCAGCCCCTATGGGCAGGGGGCCTACAATGAGCAGTTCTTC. Amino acids: CASSPYGQGAYNEQFF.

The rearrangement links TRBV19 to TRBJ2-1; 7 bases match TRBD1. After removal of 4 bases from V and 4 bases from J, the junction contained 4 bases not matched to a gene. This CDR3 region has 14 residues. Germline V gene data show CDR1 as LNHDA and CDR2 as SQIVND (reference sequence). The CDR3 DNA reads TGTGCCAGTAGTAGCCAGGGGGATTACAATGAGCAGTTCTTC. Amino acid sequence: CASSSQGDYNEQFF.

This clone was counted between two and nine times. This sequence joins TRBV28 and TRBJ1-2; TRBD1 might be the D (6 bases). This CDR3 is built from 15 residues. Between the trimmed V and J ends, which lost 8 bases and 5 bases, there was a span of 21 bases. From germline, CDR1 is MDHEN and CDR2 SYDVKM. CDR3 DNA sequence: TGTGCCAGCGGGAGGGGGGGGCAACCTATTTATGGCTACACCTTC. This encodes CASGRGGQPIYGYTF.

The chain recombines TRBV28 with TRBJ1-1; D gene uncertain. The V gene lost 3 bases and the J gene lost 7 bases, with 12 bases spanning the gap. The CDR3 loop spans 13 amino acids. CDR1 and CDR2 from the germline V gene are MDHEN and SYDVKM. Here the CDR3 reads CASSFWAEGEAFF. CDR3 in DNA: TGTGCCAGCAGTTTCTGGGCAGAAGGTGAAGCTTTCTTT.

The chain links TRBV19 to TRBJ1-5, with TRBD1 matching 8 bases. There are 14 residues in the CDR3. V shed 6 bases, J shed 5 bases, and the junction held 6 bases outside the gene matches. Germline V CDR1 and CDR2: LNHDA, SQIVND (reference sequence). The DNA for the CDR3 is TGTGCCAGTAGCCAACAGGGGGTTGATCAGCCCCAGCATTTT. This gives the protein CASSQQGVDQPQHF.

This clone was observed once. This chain links TRBV20-1 with TRBJ1-2; 8 bases agree with TRBD1. V dropped 3 bases and J dropped 8; count of bases not matched to a gene: 14. Germline CDR1 DFQATT, CDR2 SNEGSKA (reference sequence). This CDR3 region has 15 residues. CDR3 DNA: TGCAGTGCTAGTCTTCGGCAGGGGGCACGGTACGGCTACACCTTC. Protein: CSASLRQGARYGYTF.

This chain joins TRBV19 and TRBJ1-2; D is uncertain. Germline V gene sequence: CDR1 LNHDA, CDR2 SQIVND (reference sequence). The ends were cut back, 9 bases at V and 8 bases at J, with 13 bases in the middle. This CDR3 comprises 11 residues. The CDR3 DNA is TGTGCCAGCAAGCAAAGAGGAGGCTACACCTTC. This sequence encodes CASKQRGGYTF.

For this clone: Additional DNA sequences in this sample encode the identical CDR3. The chain uses TRBV5-1 and TRBJ1-1; D remains unclear. Trimming removed 0 bases from V and 1 base from J, with 7 bases in between. Germline V gene sequence: CDR1 SGHRS, CDR2 YFSETQ. The length of the CDR3 is 14 residues. CDR3 in amino acids: CASSLAGGNTEAFF. The CDR3 DNA is TGCGCCAGCAGCTTGGCCGGAGGGAACACTGAAGCTTTCTTT. Variable domain in full (rest from reference TRBV5-1 and TRBJ1-1): KAGVTQTPRYLIKTRGQQVTLSCSPISGHRSVSWYQQTPGQGLQFLFEYFSETQRNKGNFPGRFSGRQFSNSRSEMNVSTLELGDSALYLCASSLAGGNTEAFFGQGTRLTVV.

CDR3 sequence reads: CASSLVDARGEQFF. The DNA for the CDR3 is TGTGCCAGCAGCTTGGTTGATGCCCGCGGTGAGCAGTTCTTC. The V gene is TRBV5-4, the J gene TRBJ2-1; D is unresolved. The V gene lost 0 bases and the J gene lost 9 bases, with 13 bases spanning the gap. This CDR3 is 14 amino acids long. Germline values: CDR1 SGHNT, CDR2 YYREEE (reference sequence).